This TCR beta chain came from a study of response to subunit inactivated influenza vaccine. This clonotype was counted between two and nine times. Its antigen remains unknown. CDR3 length equals 14 residues. Germline-derived CDR1 and CDR2 are SGHAT and FQNNGV. V shed 1 base and J shed 9 bases, with 15 bases lying between them. TCRdb analysed the RT-PCR reads with MiXCR anew, one entry per CDR3 protein. The sample holds hundreds of thousands of distinct CDR3 sequences, around 8% seen once. General study points: The study's authors posited that every seasonal influenza vaccination enlists few new T cells.

The gene calls are TRBV11-2 and TRBJ2-5; D possibly corresponds to TRBD2 (6 bases). The clonotype was recovered from a man aged 50 to 69 who received an inactivated influenza vaccine. Source: PBMCs from blood, taken 23 months after vaccination. The CDR3 is CASSLGKIRDSQYF. CDR3 bases: TGTGCCAGCAGCTTAGGGAAGATCCGGGACTCCCAGTACTTC.